A single sample is the source of the 15 T cell receptor beta chains below, sequenced in a study of CD8 T cells in ankylosing spondylitis. TCRdb independently ran MiXCR on the 5' RACE reads; one entry per CDR3 protein. The repertoire holds 240,000 or so distinct CDR3 sequences, approximately 9% seen once, with about 6.5% in the top ten. Source material: blood, either unsorted or a sorted T cell fraction (not recorded which). The receptors were sampled from a male donor with ankylosing spondylitis or in good health (not recorded which).

This clonotype was detected ten times or more. This chain connects TRBV19 to TRBJ2-3, with D hard to call. Germline CDR1 is LNHDA and CDR2 is SQIVND (reference sequence). This CDR3 has 14 amino acids. With 4 bases removed from V and 4 bases from J, the gap between germline ends came to 12 bases. The CDR3 DNA is TGTGCCAGTAGTACGACCGGAACTGCAGATACGCAGTATTTT. It codes for CASSTTGTADTQYF.

This clonotype has at least ten counts. The J gene is TRBJ1-1, the V gene TRBV5-1; 9 nucleotides align to TRBD1. This CDR3 contains 16 residues. V dropped 4 bases and J dropped 3; count of bases not matched to a gene: 10. Germline-derived CDR1 and CDR2 are SGHRS and YFSETQ. CDR3 protein: CASSPGTGRLDTEAFF. CDR3 coding DNA: TGCGCCAGCAGCCCCGGGACAGGGAGGTTGGACACTGAAGCTTTCTTT.

This clonotype has a count of ten or more. The chain links TRBV20-1 to TRBJ2-7, with 13 bases lining up with TRBD2. Germline trimming cut 0 bases from V and 4 bases from J; bases unmatched to any gene: 12. Germline V CDR1 and CDR2: DFQATT, SNEGSKA (reference sequence). The CDR3 covers 18 residues. The CDR3 nucleotides are TGCAGTGCTAGAGAACTGACTAGCGGGGGGCCATACCCTTACGAGCAGTACTTC. It is translated as CSARELTSGGPYPYEQYF.

This clonotype was counted ten times or more. This rearrangement joins TRBV7-8 to TRBJ2-3, with 8 bases lining up with TRBD2. V lost 1 base, J lost 2 bases, and 8 bases stayed unmatched. Germline CDR1 reads SGHVS; CDR2 reads FQNEAQ. The CDR3 consists of 17 residues. CDR3 amino acids: CASSLVVTSEDTDTQYF. CDR3 sequence (DNA): TGTGCCAGCAGCTTAGTGGTGACTAGCGAAGACACAGATACGCAGTATTTT. The whole variable domain, filled in from reference TRBV7-8 and TRBJ2-3, reads GAGVSQSPRYKVAKRGQDVALRCDPISGHVSLFWYQQALGQGPEFLTYFQNEAQLDKSGLPSDRFFAERPEGSVSTLKIQRTQQEDSAVYLCASSLVVTSEDTDTQYFGPGTRLTVL.

The sample holds a few counts of this clonotype. J is TRBJ1-1 and V is TRBV7-2; D unresolved. This CDR3 has 14 residues. Germline loops: CDR1 SGHTA, CDR2 FQGNSA. V shed 0 bases and J shed 3 bases, with 8 bases lying between them. CDR3 in amino acids: CASSLARRYTEAFF. The CDR3 nucleotides are TGTGCCAGCAGCTTAGCGCGAAGGTACACTGAAGCTTTCTTT.

Only a few counts were recorded for this clonotype. V and J are TRBV4-1 and TRBJ1-5; D not resolved. Trimming removed 0 bases from V and 4 bases from J, with 10 bases in between. The CDR3 totals 15 residues. Germline CDR1 reads MGHRA; CDR2 reads YSYEKL. The CDR3 DNA follows: TGCGCCAGCAGCCAAGACGAGGGATGGAATCAGCCCCAGCATTTT. Its protein is CASSQDEGWNQPQHF.

This clonotype was picked up many times. J is TRBJ1-5 and V is TRBV19; D possibly corresponds to TRBD1 (5 bases). Germline-derived CDR1 and CDR2 are LNHDA and SQIVND (reference sequence). V was cut by 6 bases and J by 6 bases, with 15 bases left in between. The CDR3 covers 14 residues. The CDR3: CASRTLQGLQPQHF. In DNA, the CDR3 is TGTGCCAGTAGGACTCTTCAGGGTCTTCAGCCCCAGCATTTT.

This rearrangement joins TRBV3-1 to TRBJ1-4; 7 nucleotides agree with TRBD1. V lost 2 bases to trimming and J lost 0 bases; unmatched junction nucleotides: 3. The CDR3 extends over 16 amino acids. The germline V gene encodes CDR1 LGHDT and CDR2 YNNKEL (reference sequence). The CDR3 bases are TGTGCCAGCAGCCAAAAAGGGACAGCAACTAATGAAAAACTGTTTTTT. Its protein product is CASSQKGTATNEKLFF.

This clonotype was counted many times. The chain employs TRBV7-2 and TRBJ1-2; 7 nucleotides align to TRBD1. The CDR3 totals 13 residues. The ends lost 0 bases at V and 6 bases at J; junction bases unmatched: 1. The germline V gene encodes CDR1 SGHTA and CDR2 FQGNSA. The CDR3 DNA reads TGTGCCAGCAGCTTAGCTAGGGGGCATGGCTACACCTTC. Translated, it gives CASSLARGHGYTF.

This clonotype was counted ten times or more. The rearrangement joins TRBV6-5 to TRBJ1-1; 7 bases align to TRBD1. V dropped 0 bases and J dropped 1; count of bases not matched to a gene: 2. The CDR3 loop spans 15 amino acids. Germline CDR1 is MNHEY and CDR2 is SVGAGI. The CDR3 loop is CASSYSRTGNTEAFF. In DNA, the CDR3 is TGTGCCAGCAGTTACTCGCGGACAGGGAACACTGAAGCTTTCTTT.

This clonotype was seen ten or more times. CDR3 sequence: CSARGDRAFLRNEQFF. Here the CDR3 DNA reads TGCAGTGCTAGAGGAGACAGGGCCTTTTTGAGAAATGAGCAGTTCTTC. The chain employs TRBV20-1 and TRBJ2-1; TRBD1 agrees at 7 bases. V gave up 1 base and J gave up 7 bases; unmatched junction bases: 13. The CDR3 length is 16 residues. Germline V gene sequence: CDR1 DFQATT, CDR2 SNEGSKA (reference sequence).

The chain joins TRBV12-3 or TRBV12-4 to TRBJ2-5, with TRBD2 matching over 8 bases. The CDR3 covers 16 residues. Trimming removed 6 bases from V and 2 bases from J; junction bases left unmatched: 11. For the CDR3, the DNA is TGTGCCAGCAGCGGGGGGGTTAGCGGACTACAAGAGACCCAGTACTTC. Its protein is CASSGGVSGLQETQYF.

This clonotype was seen many times. This sequence joins TRBV9 and TRBJ2-1; TRBD2 agrees at 12 bases. CDR1 SGDLS and CDR2 YYNGEE come from the germline V gene. V shed 3 bases, J shed 4 bases, and the junction held 2 bases outside the gene matches. The CDR3 length is 15 residues. The CDR3 sequence: CASSATSGSYNEQFF. In nucleotides, the CDR3 is TGTGCCAGCAGCGCGACTAGCGGGAGTTACAATGAGCAGTTCTTC.

This clonotype was observed many times. This rearrangement joins TRBV10-3 to TRBJ1-1; TRBD1 is a possible D gene (5 bases). Trimming left V 10 bases short and J 6 bases short, with 18 bases between. This CDR3 region has 13 residues. The germline gives CDR1 ENHRY, CDR2 SYGVKD. The CDR3 DNA follows: TGTGCCACCCTAGGGGATCGGGCGTCTGAAGCTTTCTTT. Amino acid sequence: CATLGDRASEAFF.

The table lists this clonotype with many counts. The chain joins TRBV5-5 to TRBJ2-1; D might be TRBD2 (6 bases). V was clipped by 2 bases and J by 7 bases, with 19 bases between them. The germline CDR1 and CDR2 sequences are SGHKS and YYEKEE (reference sequence). The CDR3 totals 16 residues. In DNA form, the CDR3 reads TGTGCCAGCAGCTTCAGGTTGGAGGGAGTTTGGAATGAGCAGTTCTTC. Its protein product is CASSFRLEGVWNEQFF. The variable domain in full, completed from reference TRBV5-5 and TRBJ2-1, reads DAGVTQSPTHLIKTRGQQVTLRCSPISGHKSVSWYQQVLGQGPQFIFQYYEKEERGRGNFPDRFSARQFPNYSSELNVNALLLGDSALYLCASSFRLEGVWNEQFFGPGTRLTVL.